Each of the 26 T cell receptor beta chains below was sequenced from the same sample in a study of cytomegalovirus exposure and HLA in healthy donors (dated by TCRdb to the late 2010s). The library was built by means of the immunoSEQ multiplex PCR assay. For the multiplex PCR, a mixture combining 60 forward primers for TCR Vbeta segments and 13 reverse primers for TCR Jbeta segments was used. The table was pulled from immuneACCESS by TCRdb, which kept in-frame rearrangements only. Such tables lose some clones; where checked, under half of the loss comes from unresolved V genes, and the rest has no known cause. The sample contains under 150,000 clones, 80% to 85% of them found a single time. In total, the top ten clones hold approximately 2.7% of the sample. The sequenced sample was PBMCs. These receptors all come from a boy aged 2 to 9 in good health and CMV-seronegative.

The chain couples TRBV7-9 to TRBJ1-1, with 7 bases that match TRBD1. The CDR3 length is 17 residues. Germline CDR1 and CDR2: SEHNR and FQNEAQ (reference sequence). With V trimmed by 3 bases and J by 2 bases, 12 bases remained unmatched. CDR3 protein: CASSFPPPQGINTEAFF. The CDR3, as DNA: TGTGCCAGCAGCTTCCCGCCCCCACAGGGGATAAACACTGAAGCTTTCTTT. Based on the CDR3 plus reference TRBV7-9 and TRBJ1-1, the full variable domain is DTGVSQNPRHKITKRGQNVTFRCDPISEHNRLYWYRQTLGQGPEFLTYFQNEAQLEKSRLLSDRFSAERPKGSFSTLEIQRTEQGDSAMYLCASSFPPPQGINTEAFFGQGTRLTVV.

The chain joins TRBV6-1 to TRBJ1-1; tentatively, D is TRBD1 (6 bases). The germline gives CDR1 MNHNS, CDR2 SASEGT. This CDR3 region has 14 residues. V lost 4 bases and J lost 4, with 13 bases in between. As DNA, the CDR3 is TGTGCCAGCAGTGCCAAGGGAGGGGGCACTGAAGCTTTCTTT. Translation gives CASSAKGGGTEAFF.

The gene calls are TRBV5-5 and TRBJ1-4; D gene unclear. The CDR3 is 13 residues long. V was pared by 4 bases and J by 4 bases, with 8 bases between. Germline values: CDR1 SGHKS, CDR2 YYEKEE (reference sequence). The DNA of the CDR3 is TGTGCCAGCAGCCCTGAGATTAATGAAAAACTGTTTTTT. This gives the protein CASSPEINEKLFF.

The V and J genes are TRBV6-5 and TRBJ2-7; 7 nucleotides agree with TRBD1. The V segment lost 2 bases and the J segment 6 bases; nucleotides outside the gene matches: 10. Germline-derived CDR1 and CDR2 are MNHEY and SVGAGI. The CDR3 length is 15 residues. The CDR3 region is CASSYPRKGGVEQYF. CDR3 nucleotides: TGTGCCAGCAGTTACCCCCGAAAAGGGGGCGTCGAGCAGTACTTC.

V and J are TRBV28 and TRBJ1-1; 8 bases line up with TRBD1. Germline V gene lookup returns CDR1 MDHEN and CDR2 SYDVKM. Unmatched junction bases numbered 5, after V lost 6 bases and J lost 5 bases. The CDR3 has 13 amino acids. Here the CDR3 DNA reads TGTGCCAGCAGACGGACAGGGAAAACTGAAGCTTTCTTT. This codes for CASRRTGKTEAFF.

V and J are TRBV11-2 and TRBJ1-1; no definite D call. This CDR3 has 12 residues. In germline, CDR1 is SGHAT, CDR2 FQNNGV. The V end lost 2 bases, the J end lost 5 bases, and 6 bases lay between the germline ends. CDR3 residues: CASSLWRTEAFF. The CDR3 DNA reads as TGTGCCAGCAGCTTATGGAGGACTGAAGCTTTCTTT.

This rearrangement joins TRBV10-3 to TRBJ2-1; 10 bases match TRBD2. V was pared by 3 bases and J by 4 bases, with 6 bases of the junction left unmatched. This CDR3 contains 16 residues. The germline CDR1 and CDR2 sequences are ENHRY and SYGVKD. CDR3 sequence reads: CAISDSLAGEYNEQFF. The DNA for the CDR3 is TGTGCCATCAGTGATAGTCTAGCGGGAGAGTACAATGAGCAGTTCTTC.

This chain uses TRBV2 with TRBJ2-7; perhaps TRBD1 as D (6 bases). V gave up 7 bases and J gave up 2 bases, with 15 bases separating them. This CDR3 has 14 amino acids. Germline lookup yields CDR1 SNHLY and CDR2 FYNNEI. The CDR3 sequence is CASTSGAWTYEQYF. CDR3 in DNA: TGTGCCAGCACCTCAGGGGCGTGGACCTACGAGCAGTACTTC.

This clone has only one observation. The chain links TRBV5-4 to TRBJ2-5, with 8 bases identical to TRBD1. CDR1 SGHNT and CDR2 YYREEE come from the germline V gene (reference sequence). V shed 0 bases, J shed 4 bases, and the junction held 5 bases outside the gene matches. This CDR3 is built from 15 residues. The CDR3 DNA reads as TGTGCCAGCAGCTTGGGTCGGACAGGGCGAGAGACCCAGTACTTC. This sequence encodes CASSLGRTGRETQYF.

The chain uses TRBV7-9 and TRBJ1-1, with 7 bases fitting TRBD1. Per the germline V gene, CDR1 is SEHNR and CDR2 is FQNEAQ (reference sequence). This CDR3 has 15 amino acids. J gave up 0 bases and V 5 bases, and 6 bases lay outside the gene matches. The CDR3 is CASSPPGTVNTEAFF. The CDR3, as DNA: TGTGCCAGCAGCCCACCAGGGACAGTGAACACTGAAGCTTTCTTT.

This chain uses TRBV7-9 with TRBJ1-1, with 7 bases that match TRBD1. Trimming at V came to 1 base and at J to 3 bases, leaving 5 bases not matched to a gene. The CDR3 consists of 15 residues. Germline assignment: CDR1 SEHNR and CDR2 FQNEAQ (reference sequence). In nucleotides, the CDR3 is TGTGCCAGCAGCTTAGTCAGGGGGAGGTACACTGAAGCTTTCTTT. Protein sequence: CASSLVRGRYTEAFF.

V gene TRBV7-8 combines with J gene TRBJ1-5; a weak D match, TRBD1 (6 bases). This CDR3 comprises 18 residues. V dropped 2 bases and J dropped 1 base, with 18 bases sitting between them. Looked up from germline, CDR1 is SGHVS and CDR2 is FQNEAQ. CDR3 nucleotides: TGTGCCAGCAGCTTAAGCGGGGGCTCCCCAACGAGCAATCAGCCCCAGCATTTT. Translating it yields CASSLSGGSPTSNQPQHF.

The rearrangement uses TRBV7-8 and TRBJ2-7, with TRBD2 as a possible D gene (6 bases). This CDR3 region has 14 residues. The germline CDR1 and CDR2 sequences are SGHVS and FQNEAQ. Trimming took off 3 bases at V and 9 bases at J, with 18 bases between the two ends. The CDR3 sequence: CASSFKAGFLGQYF. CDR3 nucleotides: TGTGCCAGCAGCTTTAAGGCGGGATTTCTGGGGCAGTACTTC.

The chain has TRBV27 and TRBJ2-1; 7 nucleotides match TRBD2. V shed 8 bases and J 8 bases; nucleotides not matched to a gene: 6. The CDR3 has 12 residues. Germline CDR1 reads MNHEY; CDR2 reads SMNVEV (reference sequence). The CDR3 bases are TGTGCCAGCGTAGGAGCGGGGTATGAGCAGTTCTTC. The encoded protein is CASVGAGYEQFF.

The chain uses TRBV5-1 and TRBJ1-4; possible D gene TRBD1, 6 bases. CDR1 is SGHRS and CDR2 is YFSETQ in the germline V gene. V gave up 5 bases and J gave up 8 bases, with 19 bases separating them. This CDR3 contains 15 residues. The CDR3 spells CASRGSRDQGEKLFF. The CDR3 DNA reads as TGCGCCAGCAGGGGGAGCCGGGACCAGGGGGAAAAACTGTTTTTT.

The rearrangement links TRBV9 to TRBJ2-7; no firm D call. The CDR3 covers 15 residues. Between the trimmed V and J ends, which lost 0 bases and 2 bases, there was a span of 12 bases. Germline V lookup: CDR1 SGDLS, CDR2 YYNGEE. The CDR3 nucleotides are TGTGCCAGCAGCGTAGGCGAGGTCAGCACCTACGAGCAGTACTTC. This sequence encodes CASSVGEVSTYEQYF. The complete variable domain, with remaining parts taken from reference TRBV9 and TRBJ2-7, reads DSGVTQTPKHLITATGQRVTLRCSPRSGDLSVYWYQQSLDQGLQFLIQYYNGEERAKGNILERFSAQQFPDLHSELNLSSLELGDSALYFCASSVGEVSTYEQYFGPGTRLTVT.

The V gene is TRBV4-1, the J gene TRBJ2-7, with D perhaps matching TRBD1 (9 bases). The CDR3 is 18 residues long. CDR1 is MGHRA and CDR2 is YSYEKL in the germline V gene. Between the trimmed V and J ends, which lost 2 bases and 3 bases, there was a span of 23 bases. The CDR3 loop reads CASSQRGGTGSQFYEQYF. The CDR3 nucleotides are TGCGCCAGCAGCCAACGGGGGGGGACAGGGTCTCAGTTCTACGAGCAGTACTTC.

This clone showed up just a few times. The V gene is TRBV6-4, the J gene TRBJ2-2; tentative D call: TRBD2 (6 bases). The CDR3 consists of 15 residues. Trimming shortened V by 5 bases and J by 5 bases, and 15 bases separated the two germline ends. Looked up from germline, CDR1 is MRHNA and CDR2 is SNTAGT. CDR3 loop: CASSSRSGETGELFF. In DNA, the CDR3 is TGTGCCAGCAGTTCCAGGTCGGGAGAGACCGGGGAGCTGTTTTTT.

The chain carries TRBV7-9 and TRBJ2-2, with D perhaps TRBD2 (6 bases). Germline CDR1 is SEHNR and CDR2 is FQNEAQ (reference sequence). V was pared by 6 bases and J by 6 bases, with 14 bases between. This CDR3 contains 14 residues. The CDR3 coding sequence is TGTGCCAGCAGACCGTACGGGGAGGCCGGGGAGCTGTTTTTT. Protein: CASRPYGEAGELFF.

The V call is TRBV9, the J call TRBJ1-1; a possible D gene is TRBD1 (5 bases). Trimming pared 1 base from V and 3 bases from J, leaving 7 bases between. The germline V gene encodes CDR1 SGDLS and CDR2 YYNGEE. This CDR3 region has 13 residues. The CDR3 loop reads CASSVQGDTEAFF. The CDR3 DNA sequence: TGTGCCAGCAGCGTACAAGGGGACACTGAAGCTTTCTTT.

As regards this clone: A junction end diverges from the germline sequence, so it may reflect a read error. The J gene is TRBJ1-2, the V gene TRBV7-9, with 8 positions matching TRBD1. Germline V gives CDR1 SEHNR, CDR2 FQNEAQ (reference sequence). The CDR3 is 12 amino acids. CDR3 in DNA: TGTTCCAGCAGCTTAGGGGACAGGGGCTACACCTTC. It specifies CSSSLGDRGYTF.

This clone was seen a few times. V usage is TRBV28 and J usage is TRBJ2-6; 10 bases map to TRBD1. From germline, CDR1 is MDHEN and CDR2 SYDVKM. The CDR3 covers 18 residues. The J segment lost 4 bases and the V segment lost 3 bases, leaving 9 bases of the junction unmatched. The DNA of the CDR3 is TGTGCCAGCAGTTTTTTGGGACAGGGGACGGCGGGGGCCAACGTCCTGACTTTC. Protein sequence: CASSFLGQGTAGANVLTF.

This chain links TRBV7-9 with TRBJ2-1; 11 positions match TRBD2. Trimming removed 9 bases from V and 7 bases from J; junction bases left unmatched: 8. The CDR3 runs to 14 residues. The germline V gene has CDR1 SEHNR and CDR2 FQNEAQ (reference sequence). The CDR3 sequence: CASLGTSGGNEQFF. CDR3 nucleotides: TGTGCCAGTCTCGGGACTAGCGGAGGAAATGAGCAGTTCTTC.

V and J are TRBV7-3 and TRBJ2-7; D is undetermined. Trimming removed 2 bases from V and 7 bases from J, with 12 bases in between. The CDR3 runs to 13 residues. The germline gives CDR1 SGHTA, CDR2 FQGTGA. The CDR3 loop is CASSLGQVAEQYF. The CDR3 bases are TGTGCCAGCAGCTTAGGTCAGGTGGCGGAGCAGTACTTC.

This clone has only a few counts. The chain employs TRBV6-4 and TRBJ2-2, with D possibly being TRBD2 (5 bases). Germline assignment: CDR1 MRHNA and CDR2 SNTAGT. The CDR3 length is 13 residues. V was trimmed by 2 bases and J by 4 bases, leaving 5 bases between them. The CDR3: CASSDGSTGELFF. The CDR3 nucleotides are TGTGCCAGCAGTGACGGGAGCACCGGGGAGCTGTTTTTT.

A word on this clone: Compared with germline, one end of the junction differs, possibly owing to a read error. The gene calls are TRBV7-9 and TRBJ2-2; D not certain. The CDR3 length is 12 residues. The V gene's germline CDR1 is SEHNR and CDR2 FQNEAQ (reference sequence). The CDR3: CSSSLPTGELFF. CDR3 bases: TGTTCCAGCAGCTTACCGACCGGGGAGCTGTTTTTT.